The 18 T cell receptor beta chains below were found in one sample sequenced in a study of CD8+ T cells in alopecia areata. The authors extracted RNA and reverse transcribed it into cDNA as the sequencing template. Using immunoSEQ multiplex PCR, the repertoire was profiled, and TCRdb retains in-frame clones only, with some absent. The sample yields approximately 180,000 clones, 50% to 60% seen once. Sequencing used CD4+ T cells sorted from blood, obtained at week 0. The receptor source for this set is a human donor with alopecia areata.

The chain couples TRBV28 to TRBJ1-4; TRBD1 aligns across 8 bases. Germline-derived CDR1 and CDR2 are MDHEN and SYDVKM. Trimming took 6 bases from V and 5 from J; bases not matched to a gene: 8. The CDR3 length is 15 residues. In DNA, the CDR3 is TGTGCCAGCAGGGAAGACAGGGGAAGGAATGAAAAACTGTTTTTT. Translating gives CASREDRGRNEKLFF.

Notes on this clone: The same CDR3 is also encoded by other DNA sequences in this sample. V usage is TRBV30 and J usage is TRBJ2-2; no definite D call. V shed 1 base and J shed 0 bases, with 3 bases lying between them. The CDR3 contains 13 residues. Germline CDR1 GTSNPN, CDR2 SVGIG (reference sequence). Here the CDR3 reads CAWSGANTGELFF. DNA of the CDR3: TGTGCCTGGAGTGGGGCGAACACCGGGGAGCTGTTTTTT.

This clone was picked up a small number of times. This rearrangement joins TRBV2 to TRBJ2-7, with 7 bases that match TRBD1. CDR1 is SNHLY and CDR2 is FYNNEI in the germline V gene. The CDR3 covers 14 residues. Trimming cost V 1 base and J 4 bases; bases outside gene matches: 4. The CDR3: CASSEGGRGYEQYF. The CDR3 DNA is TGTGCCAGCAGTGAAGGTGGCAGGGGGTACGAGCAGTACTTC.

This clone was observed a handful of times. The genes are TRBV10-3 and TRBJ2-7; 10 bases map to TRBD1. The J segment lost 2 bases and the V segment lost 4 bases, leaving 8 bases of the junction unmatched. Germline CDR1 ENHRY, CDR2 SYGVKD. This CDR3 spans 16 amino acids. The CDR3: CAISGSTGQGPYEQYF. Written as DNA, the CDR3 is TGTGCCATCAGTGGATCGACGGGACAGGGGCCCTACGAGCAGTACTTC.

Worth noting for this clone: The sample has other DNA sequences that encode this CDR3 too. The rearrangement uses TRBV20-1 and TRBJ2-3, with no clear D. The ends were cut back, 3 bases at V and 2 bases at J, with 0 bases in the middle. The CDR3 runs to 10 residues. CDR1 and CDR2 from the germline V gene are DFQATT and SNEGSKA (reference sequence). The CDR3 DNA reads TGCAGTGCTAGCACAGATACGCAGTATTTT. As protein: CSASTDTQYF.

This clone appeared a single time. The chain recombines TRBV7-2 with TRBJ2-3, with D hard to call. The CDR3 runs to 16 residues. V lost 1 base to trimming and J lost 6 bases, with 17 bases between them. Germline V CDR1 and CDR2: SGHTA, FQGNSA. The CDR3 coding sequence is TGTGCCAGCAGCTTAGAGTCTACCGGTGTATTGGATACGCAGTATTTT. Protein sequence: CASSLESTGVLDTQYF.

Of note for this clone: The sample has other DNA sequences that encode this CDR3 too. This chain links TRBV30 with TRBJ2-1; maybe TRBD1 (5 bases). Trimming shortened V by 2 bases and J by 6 bases, and 8 bases separated the two germline ends. The CDR3 totals 12 residues. The germline V gene has CDR1 GTSNPN and CDR2 SVGIG (reference sequence). This CDR3 reads CAWSRQSNEQFF. The CDR3 DNA reads as TGTGCCTGGAGTCGACAGAGCAATGAGCAGTTCTTC.

This clone was counted between two and nine times. V gene TRBV7-2 combines with J gene TRBJ2-5, with TRBD2 matching over 9 bases. The CDR3 has 15 residues. V lost 8 bases to trimming and J lost 0 bases; unmatched junction nucleotides: 7. The germline V gene has CDR1 SGHTA and CDR2 FQGNSA. DNA for the CDR3: TGTGCCAGCGGTATAGCGGGGGCCTACCAAGAGACCCAGTACTTC. Translation: CASGIAGAYQETQYF.

The chain has TRBV29-1 and TRBJ1-1; D uncertain. The CDR3 length is 13 residues. Germline V lookup: CDR1 SQVTM, CDR2 ANQGSEA. V was cut by 4 bases and J by 6 bases, with 15 bases left in between. The CDR3 DNA reads as TGCAGCGTTGGACTCCCACTTAGGGCTGAAGCTTTCTTT. Amino acids: CSVGLPLRAEAFF.

The chain has TRBV29-1 and TRBJ2-5, with D perhaps being TRBD1 or TRBD2 (5 bases each). The germline V gene has CDR1 SQVTM and CDR2 ANQGSEA. CDR3 length equals 11 residues. V was shortened by 4 bases and J by 5 bases, with 8 bases between the two germline ends. CDR3 loop: CSVGWGETQYF. In DNA form, the CDR3 reads TGCAGCGTTGGCTGGGGGGAGACCCAGTACTTC.

V gene TRBV27 combines with J gene TRBJ1-1; 7 nucleotides agree with TRBD1. V lost 5 bases to trimming and J lost 7 bases; unmatched junction nucleotides: 7. Looked up from germline, CDR1 is MNHEY and CDR2 is SMNVEV (reference sequence). The CDR3 runs to 13 residues. This chain's CDR3 is CASSPGTEYEAFF. As DNA, the CDR3 is TGTGCCAGCAGTCCCGGGACAGAATATGAAGCTTTCTTT.

The chain is built from TRBV12-5 and TRBJ1-2; 8 bases map to TRBD1. CDR1 LGHNT and CDR2 FRNRAP come from the germline V gene. The V segment lost 1 base and the J segment 7 bases; nucleotides outside the gene matches: 2. This CDR3 region has 13 residues. The CDR3 sequence: CASGLGTGSGYTF. In DNA, the CDR3 is TGTGCTAGTGGTTTGGGGACAGGGAGTGGCTACACCTTC. Full variable domain (outside the CDR3, taken from reference TRBV12-5 and TRBJ1-2): DARVTQTPRHKVTEMGQEVTMRCQPILGHNTVFWYRQTMMQGLELLAYFRNRAPLDDSGMPKDRFSAEMPDATLATLKIQPSEPRDSAVYFCASGLGTGSGYTFGSGTRLTVV.

The V and J genes are TRBV29-1 and TRBJ1-2, with D unresolved. V was cut by 0 bases and J by 6 bases, with 11 bases left in between. The CDR3 runs to 13 residues. CDR1 and CDR2 from the germline V gene are SQVTM and ANQGSEA. CDR3 region: CSVEEVIVNGYTF. The CDR3 DNA is TGCAGCGTTGAAGAAGTAATAGTCAATGGCTACACCTTC.

Written as DNA, the CDR3 is TGTGCCTGGAGTGTAGGGGGGTGGGTAGGGGAGACCCAGTACTTC. Protein: CAWSVGGWVGETQYF. This rearrangement joins TRBV30 to TRBJ2-5; the D call may be TRBD1 or TRBD2 (6 bases each). This CDR3 is 15 amino acids long. Deletions cut 0 bases from V and 5 bases from J, with 16 bases between. Germline V gene lookup returns CDR1 GTSNPN and CDR2 SVGIG (reference sequence).

The V call is TRBV7-9, the J call TRBJ2-7; D may be TRBD1 (5 bases). V was trimmed by 6 bases and J by 6 bases, leaving 12 bases between them. Germline loops: CDR1 SEHNR, CDR2 FQNEAQ (reference sequence). The CDR3 is 12 residues long. The CDR3 here is CASRGRDGEQYF. DNA of the CDR3: TGTGCCAGCAGGGGCAGGGATGGCGAGCAGTACTTC.

V and J are TRBV4-1 and TRBJ2-2, with 8 bases that match TRBD1. The J segment lost 6 bases and the V segment lost 4 bases, leaving 7 bases of the junction unmatched. Per germline, CDR1 MGHRA and CDR2 YSYEKL. This CDR3 contains 15 residues. CDR3 sequence reads: CASSPGQAGPGELFF. The DNA for the CDR3 is TGCGCCAGCAGCCCGGGACAGGCGGGCCCCGGGGAGCTGTTTTTT.

This chain links TRBV30 with TRBJ1-4; 8 nucleotides align to TRBD1. This CDR3 is built from 15 residues. V shed 1 base, J shed 10 bases, and the junction held 11 bases outside the gene matches. Germline CDR1 and CDR2: GTSNPN and SVGIG (reference sequence). CDR3 in amino acids: CAWSALTGTGRKLFF. The DNA of the CDR3 is TGTGCCTGGAGTGCCTTAACCGGGACAGGTAGAAAACTGTTTTTT. The full variable domain, in which reference TRBV30 and TRBJ1-4 provide the parts outside the CDR3, is SQTIHQWPATLVQPVGSPLSLECTVEGTSNPNLYWYRQAAGRGLQLLFYSVGIGQISSEVPQNLSASRPQDRQFILSSKKLLLSDSGFYLCAWSALTGTGRKLFFGSGTQLSVL.

The CDR3 nucleotides are TGCGCCAGCAGCCAATTTGGACAGGGGGAGATGGAGACCCAGTACTTC. This encodes CASSQFGQGEMETQYF. V is TRBV4-1 and J is TRBJ2-5; 10 bases match TRBD1. Germline-derived CDR1 and CDR2 are MGHRA and YSYEKL. Unmatched junction bases numbered 8, after V lost 2 bases and J lost 5 bases. The CDR3 runs 16 residues.